This T cell receptor beta chain was obtained from a study of human T cells and chemical hapten exposure. Looking at the study overall: Sensitization employed 2% DPC on around 2 cm by around 2 cm of upper inner arm skin. Variability of per-sample TCR yields stemmed mainly from small differences in pooled library volume. DPC at 0.01% went onto the upper back in patch tests, read at 6 days. Study-wide points: Counts of TCRs expanded at PT1 correlated positively with patch test score.

About this clonotype itself: Its antigen remains unidentified.

V lost 0 bases and J lost 2, with 10 bases in between. Per the germline V gene, CDR1 is SGHDN and CDR2 is FVKESK. The CDR3 is 15 residues long. The time point here: patch test 3, about 24 weeks after DPC sensitization. Documented treatment: therapeutic diphenylcyclopropenone sensitization with weekly scalp DPC. One entry per CDR3 protein, called by TCRdb with MiXCR from the RACE reads. The repertoire includes some 90,000 distinct CDR3 sequences, approximately 11% of them detected once, and around 1.1% sits in the top ten. The TCR comes from a woman aged 25 to 39 with alopecia areata. Some clones in this sample may be carry-over from other donors' samples. This chain joins TRBV14 and TRBJ1-2; D is unresolved. The sequencing used whole blood, collected in connection with sensitization to the hapten diphenylcyclopropenone (DPC). CDR3 sequence: CASSQDEAANYGYTF. CDR3 DNA: TGTGCCAGCAGCCAAGATGAGGCAGCAAACTATGGCTACACCTTC.